This T cell receptor beta chain was captured by sequencing in a study of blood T cell repertoires in COVID-19. This table comes from immunoSEQ multiplex PCR, and its TCRdb copy is limited to in-frame clones, with some not included. The sample carries approximately 300,000 clones, approximately 90% recorded once. The germline V gene has CDR1 LGHNA and CDR2 YSLEER. Germline trimming cut 0 bases from V and 5 bases from J; bases unmatched to any gene: 6. CDR3 length: 16 amino acids. The sequencing sample was made of PBMCs or T cells enriched from blood (not recorded which). The clonotype was recovered from a woman in her thirties who had been exposed to COVID-19. The J gene is TRBJ2-5, the V gene TRBV4-3; 10 bases map to TRBD2. CDR3 residues: CASSQETAGGPETQYF. CDR3 coding DNA: TGCGCCAGCAGCCAAGAAACAGCGGGGGGGCCGGAGACCCAGTACTTC.